Below, one TCR beta chain is given with its context. What antigen it recognizes has not been identified. Per-base qualities were not stored, and no clone one base away is much larger. The data originate from a study of cytomegalovirus exposure and HLA in healthy donors (dated by TCRdb to the late 2010s). Background for the entire study: The roughly 670 repertoires of the first cohort and the approximately 110 validation repertoires were produced on the same platform, according to a later analysis. The study aimed to test whether cataloging public T cell receptors could reveal signatures of past pathogen exposure. In addition to the first cohort of 650 to 750 subjects, a separate validation cohort of over 90 different subjects was used. High-throughput TCR immunosequencing, statistical association of individual TCRs with disease status, and machine learning were combined to predict cytomegalovirus infection status. Points the paper makes about the study in general: Across donors, most TCR sequences were observed very rarely, whereas some public TCRs were present in many individuals. The classifier was reported to diagnose cytomegalovirus status with high specificity and sensitivity in both the original and validation cohorts. In vitro tests confirmed that a few of the cytomegalovirus-associated TCR beta chains recognize cytomegalovirus antigens. A later analysis found that TCRs clustered in the first cohort also tended to co-occur in the roughly 110 validation repertoires, with more than 90% of cluster scores above 0. It was suggested by the authors that the approach could potentially be generalized to other disease states and immunological phenotypes. A later analysis lacked HLA typing for the validation cohort, so it scored co-occurrence in that cohort across all 120 repertoires. In the study, 164 TCR beta chains were listed as associated with cytomegalovirus.

The donors belonged to the validation cohort of around 110 subjects, which was separate from the 666-subject first cohort. The method behind the library was the immunoSEQ multiplex PCR assay. As for the original processing: A statistical classification framework was developed to diagnose cytomegalovirus status using the catalog of TCR beta chain sequences. TCRdb carries this immuneACCESS record with in-frame sequences only. Its versions omit some clonotypes, under half of them owing to an unresolved V gene in the studies checked, with the rest unexplained. V and J calls and clone size are copied from that table; D and trimming were computed from the DNA. For this sample the table gives 150,000 to 160,000 clones, of which approximately 86% were detected only once. The ten biggest clones cover around 24% of the sample. The sequenced sample was PBMCs. The origin of this receptor is a young man in good health and CMV-seropositive.

The encoded CDR3 is CASSQDPQGAADYGYTF. The DNA sequence is given as TGTGCCAGCAGCCAAGACCCACAGGGGGCGGCTGACTATGGCTACACCTTC. This chain joins TRBV14 to TRBJ1-2, with 9 junctional bases fitting TRBD1. The germline V gene specifies SGHDN as CDR1 and FVKESK as CDR2. The CDR3, cysteine through phenylalanine, is 17 amino acids long. The entry retains the CDR3 DNA only, 51 bases that are in frame from base 1. V lost 0 bases and J lost 3 bases, and the count of bases not matched to a germline gene is 8.